The sequence of this T cell receptor (beta chain) was determined in a study of technical replicates of blood from a handful of donors. The table came from immunoSEQ multiplex PCR; TCRdb's copy has only in-frame clones and leaves some out. The sample lists about 83,000 clones; about 90% were seen once. V gave up 6 bases and J gave up 6 bases, with 9 bases separating them. Per the germline V gene, CDR1 is ENHRY and CDR2 is SYGVKD. The CDR3 length is 12 residues. The TCR sequence derives from a human donor in good health. The chain uses TRBV10-3 and TRBJ2-1; D perhaps matches TRBD1 (6 bases). The sequenced sample was T cells isolated from PBMCs. CDR3 amino acids: CAIRGAANEQFF. The CDR3 DNA follows: TGTGCCATCAGGGGGGCTGCCAATGAGCAGTTCTTC.